A selection of T cell receptor beta chains follows, all from one sample in a study of blood T cell repertoires in COVID-19. Clones were read by immunoSEQ multiplex PCR, and TCRdb kept only the in-frame ones, dropping some. Among over 11,000 clones, about 91% were seen once, and the ten largest hold 5% to 5.5%. The material sequenced was peripheral blood. These receptor sequences come from a human donor in a cohort sampled during active COVID-19. Each CDR3 is given without its conserved first and last residue. The D gene is left open where the match is weak.

D: NA; V: TRBV29-1; CDR3: SVEWAGGGELF
D: NA; V: TRBV24-1; CDR3: ATSDFDGYEQY
D: NA; V: TRBV5-1; CDR3: ASSLERSYNEQF
D: TRBD1; V: TRBV6-4; CDR3: ASSQGQGANEQF
D: NA; V: TRBV5-4; CDR3: ASSPQGASYNEQF
D: NA; V: TRBV11-2; CDR3: ASSLEGATNYGYT
D: NA; V: TRBV18; CDR3: ASSPKGGRGETQY
D: NA; V: TRBV2; CDR3: ASSEAVGSTDTQY
D: TRBD1; V: TRBV29-1; CDR3: SVGETGGWTEAF
D: NA; V: TRBV5-1; CDR3: ASSLASTRSGTDTQY
D: NA; V: TRBV5-6; CDR3: ASSRRPVVEDSSYEQY
D: TRBD1; V: TRBV2; CDR3: ASSIQGAGVNTEAF
D: TRBD2; V: TRBV9; CDR3: ASSLTSGTHNEQF
D: TRBD1; V: TRBV6-5; CDR3: ASSSTQGVDYGYT
D: NA; V: TRBV30; CDR3: AWSAGTSGTDTQY
D: NA; V: TRBV27; CDR3: ASRHSLLDEQY
D: NA; V: TRBV3-1/TRBV3-2; CDR3: ASGREDLAFGEQF
D: TRBD1; V: TRBV7-8; CDR3: ASRDGTGGNSPLH
D: NA; V: TRBV6-6; CDR3: ASELFFGGKGEQF
D: NA; V: TRBV28; CDR3: ASSSHDTYEAF
D: NA; V: TRBV30; CDR3: AWSRRPYGRGETQY
D: TRBD2; V: TRBV5-1; CDR3: ASSPQTSGRETQY
D: TRBD1; V: TRBV24-1; CDR3: ATSQADRGGQPQH
D: NA; V: TRBV2; CDR3: ASRGANYGYT
D: NA; V: TRBV27; CDR3: ASSLSVQVDTGELF
D: TRBD2; V: TRBV10-3; CDR3: AIRYSGREYEQY
D: TRBD2; V: TRBV7-9; CDR3: ASSLSSGRVPPDPQY
D: TRBD2; V: TRBV5-1; CDR3: ASSLAGVLAGASEQY
D: TRBD2; V: TRBV3-1/TRBV3-2; CDR3: ASSHGPTSFDYEQY
D: TRBD1; V: TRBV5-1; CDR3: ASSSQPGQPYEQY
D: NA; V: TRBV5-6; CDR3: ASSLVGVSGANVLT
D: NA; V: TRBV28; CDR3: ASSLFGEAGRRSSPLH
D: NA; V: TRBV9; CDR3: ASSRGASGYNEQF
D: NA; V: TRBV6-5; CDR3: ASSYPKGVHEQY
D: TRBD2; V: TRBV11-2; CDR3: ASSLGAGAYEQY